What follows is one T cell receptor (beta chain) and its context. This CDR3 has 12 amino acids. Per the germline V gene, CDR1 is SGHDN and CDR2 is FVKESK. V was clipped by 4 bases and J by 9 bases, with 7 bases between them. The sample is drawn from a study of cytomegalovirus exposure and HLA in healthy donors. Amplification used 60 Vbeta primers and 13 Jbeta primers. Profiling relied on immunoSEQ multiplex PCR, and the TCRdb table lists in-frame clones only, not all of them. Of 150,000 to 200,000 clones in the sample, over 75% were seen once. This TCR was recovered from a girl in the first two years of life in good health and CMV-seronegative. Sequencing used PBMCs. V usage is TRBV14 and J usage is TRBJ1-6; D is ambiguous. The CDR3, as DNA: TGTGCCAGCAGCCCGACAACTTCACCCCTCCACTTT. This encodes CASSPTTSPLHF. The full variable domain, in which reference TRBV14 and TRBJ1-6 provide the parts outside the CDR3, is EAGVTQFPSHSVIEKGQTVTLRCDPISGHDNLYWYRRVMGKEIKFLLHFVKESKQDESGMPNNRFLAERTGGTYSTLKVQPAELEDSGVYFCASSPTTSPLHFGNGTRLTVT.